Below, 8 T cell receptor beta chains from the same sample are listed, as sequenced in a study of blood T cell repertoires in COVID-19. Repertoires were generated with immunoSEQ multiplex PCR, while TCRdb's copy carries only in-frame clones and drops some. The data contain about 78,000 clones, 84% of them singletons. The sequenced sample consisted of peripheral blood. The receptors shown here come from a man between 50 and 59 years old with acute or convalescent COVID-19.

This clone was picked up one time. This sequence joins TRBV6-6 and TRBJ1-3; D ambiguous. V was trimmed by 6 bases and J by 0 bases, leaving 9 bases between them. Germline assignment: CDR1 MNHNY and CDR2 SVGAGI (reference sequence). The CDR3 is 14 residues long. CDR3 residues: CASRHSASGNTIYF. The CDR3 DNA reads as TGTGCCAGCAGGCACAGTGCCTCTGGAAACACCATATATTTT.

This rearrangement joins TRBV5-5 to TRBJ2-6; the D is unclear. Trimming shortened V by 0 bases and J by 2 bases, and 18 bases separated the two germline ends. CDR1 and CDR2 from the germline V gene are SGHKS and YYEKEE (reference sequence). CDR3 length equals 19 residues. The CDR3 DNA is TGTGCCAGCAGCTTGGCTTGGGTCAGAAACAGACCTGGGGCCAACGTCCTGACTTTC. Its translation is CASSLAWVRNRPGANVLTF.

This chain connects TRBV29-1 to TRBJ1-2; TRBD1 is a possible D gene (5 bases). Germline V gene lookup returns CDR1 SQVTM and CDR2 ANQGSEA. CDR3 length equals 11 residues. The CDR3 loop reads CCRMGEDGYTF. The CDR3 DNA reads TGCTGTCGAATGGGGGAGGATGGCTACACCTTC.

This sequence joins TRBV9 and TRBJ2-7; 8 bases map to TRBD2. This CDR3 has 15 residues. With 0 bases clipped from V and 0 bases from J, the junction kept 2 bases outside the gene matches. The germline CDR1 and CDR2 sequences are SGDLS and YYNGEE. DNA of the CDR3: TGTGCCAGCAGCGTAGAAGGGACTAGCTCCTACGAGCAGTACTTC. It codes for CASSVEGTSSYEQYF.

The rearrangement uses TRBV7-8 and TRBJ1-1, with 7 bases fitting TRBD1. The V gene's germline CDR1 is SGHVS and CDR2 FQNEAQ. The CDR3 runs to 16 residues. Trimming took 0 bases from V and 1 from J; bases not matched to a gene: 5. CDR3 amino acids: CASSLALQGRNTEAFF. The CDR3 DNA sequence: TGTGCCAGCAGCTTAGCGCTACAGGGGCGGAACACTGAAGCTTTCTTT.

The chain joins TRBV5-1 to TRBJ1-1, with 11 bases fitting TRBD1. Germline V gene data show CDR1 as SGHRS and CDR2 as YFSETQ. The ends lost 2 bases at V and 4 bases at J; junction bases unmatched: 4. The CDR3 consists of 15 residues. The CDR3 sequence is CASSLAGTGGTEAFF. The CDR3 nucleotides are TGCGCCAGCAGCTTAGCCGGGACAGGGGGCACTGAAGCTTTCTTT.

J is TRBJ1-1 and V is TRBV21-1. TRBV21-1 is tagged as a pseudogene. The length of the CDR3 is 11 residues. The CDR3 nucleotides read TGTGCCAGCAGCCGGAGGTCAGGAGCTTTCTTT. Its protein product is CASSRRSGAFF.

The chain is built from TRBV5-1 and TRBJ2-7, with TRBD2 matching 10 bases. The CDR3 extends over 17 amino acids. Germline CDR1 reads SGHRS; CDR2 reads YFSETQ. V shed 3 bases, J shed 0 bases, and the junction held 9 bases outside the gene matches. As DNA, the CDR3 is TGCGCCAGCAGCTCGGCGACTAGCGGGTTAAGCTCCTACGAGCAGTACTTC. Its protein product is CASSSATSGLSSYEQYF.